The clone carrying this T cell receptor (beta chain) was observed a handful of times. As handled by the study authors: Estimation of nucleated cell counts relied on the amplification of reference gene primers. TCRdb keeps only in-frame clones here, not all; method: immunoSEQ multiplex PCR. The V and J calls and clone size are taken from that table; D and trimming were inferred from the DNA. The sample has approximately 140,000 clones, 84% seen once. This specimen comes from a study of blood T cell repertoires in COVID-19. In the study overall: T cells, B-cell-depleted T cells, or PBMCs supplied cDNA or gDNA.

The germline V gene encodes CDR1 ENHRY and CDR2 SYGVKD. The length of the CDR3 is 16 residues. The V gene lost 3 bases and the J gene lost 4 bases, with 18 bases spanning the gap. The chain has TRBV10-3 and TRBJ1-2; D is unresolved. This receptor was taken from a man aged 45 to 65 in a cohort exposed to, infected with or recovered from COVID-19 (not recorded which). Specimen: PBMCs or T cells enriched from blood (not recorded which). The CDR3 here is CAISDGSRRGTYGYTF. DNA of the CDR3: TGTGCCATCAGTGATGGGTCTCGGCGGGGAACCTATGGCTACACCTTC.